A single sample is the source of the 21 T cell receptor beta chains below, sequenced in a study of T cell changes during pregnancy in multiple sclerosis. Sequenced by immunoSEQ multiplex PCR; TCRdb stores in-frame clones only, minus some. Among 30,000 to 50,000 clones listed, roughly nine tenths were seen once. This specimen consisted of CD4+ T cells from peripheral blood mononuclear cells, obtained in the third trimester of pregnancy. Source of these receptors: a female donor with multiple sclerosis, enrolled in a pregnancy study.

The chain carries TRBV9 and TRBJ1-3; D is unclear. This CDR3 spans 19 amino acids. Deletions cut 3 bases from V and 0 bases from J, with 22 bases between. Looked up from germline, CDR1 is SGDLS and CDR2 is YYNGEE. CDR3 sequence: CASSAHPRQTRGSGNTIYF. DNA of the CDR3: TGTGCCAGCAGCGCCCATCCTCGGCAAACCCGGGGCTCTGGAAACACCATATATTTT.

The chain is built from TRBV4-1 and TRBJ2-5, with 7 bases fitting TRBD2. The CDR3 runs 17 residues. Germline V CDR1 and CDR2: MGHRA, YSYEKL. Losses at the gene ends were 0 bases for V and 0 bases for J; bases not matched to a gene: 7. The CDR3 DNA reads as TGCGCCAGCAGCCAAGATCGGGCTAGCGGACACCAAGAGACCCAGTACTTC. Encoded protein: CASSQDRASGHQETQYF.

The V and J genes are TRBV7-9 and TRBJ2-3; 11 bases line up with TRBD2. V lost 3 bases, J lost 4 bases, and 6 bases stayed unmatched. Germline CDR1 is SEHNR and CDR2 is FQNEAQ (reference sequence). This CDR3 has 16 residues. This CDR3 is CASSFQLAGVADTQYF. CDR3 DNA sequence: TGTGCCAGCAGCTTCCAACTAGCGGGAGTGGCAGATACGCAGTATTTT.

The V gene is TRBV5-6, the J gene TRBJ2-5; TRBD1 aligns across 8 bases. V lost 2 bases, J lost 4 bases, and 10 bases stayed unmatched. CDR3 length equals 16 residues. Germline CDR1 and CDR2: SGHDT and YYEEEE. CDR3 sequence: CASSLTRTGYGETQYF. The DNA of the CDR3 is TGTGCCAGCAGCTTAACAAGGACAGGGTACGGAGAGACCCAGTACTTC.

The chain links TRBV6-5 to TRBJ2-7; perhaps TRBD1 as D (6 bases). This CDR3 has 11 residues. Per the germline V gene, CDR1 is MNHEY and CDR2 is SVGAGI. V shed 8 bases and J shed 3 bases, with 8 bases lying between them. The CDR3 DNA is TGTGCCAGCGGCAGGGGCTACGAGCAGTACTTC. Its translation: CASGRGYEQYF.

The chain employs TRBV28 and TRBJ2-5; TRBD2 aligns across 10 bases. The J segment lost 5 bases and the V segment lost 6 bases, leaving 15 bases of the junction unmatched. Germline loops: CDR1 MDHEN, CDR2 SYDVKM. The CDR3 has 17 amino acids. CDR3 loop: CASSWTVSAGGGETQYF. The CDR3 coding sequence is TGTGCCAGCAGCTGGACAGTTTCAGCGGGAGGGGGGGAGACCCAGTACTTC.

V is TRBV10-2 and J is TRBJ2-4; unclear D gene. Trimming took off 0 bases at V and 0 bases at J, with 15 bases between the two ends. Germline V gene data show CDR1 as WSHSY and CDR2 as SAAADI. The CDR3 sequence is 18 residues long. In nucleotides, the CDR3 is TGCGCCAGCAGTGAGTCTGTACACGCGGTCAAAGCCAAAAACATTCAGTACTTC. This translates into CASSESVHAVKAKNIQYF.

The chain recombines TRBV28 with TRBJ2-1, with TRBD2 identical over 11 bases. The CDR3 is 19 residues long. Germline CDR1 MDHEN, CDR2 SYDVKM. The trim removed 5 bases at V and 1 base at J, leaving 13 bases unmatched. CDR3 DNA sequence: TGTGCCAGCAGTCTTCCGACTAGCGGGATAATGAATTCCTACAATGAGCAGTTCTTC. Protein: CASSLPTSGIMNSYNEQFF.

The rearrangement links TRBV10-3 to TRBJ1-2; tentative D call: TRBD1 (6 bases). Germline CDR1 ENHRY, CDR2 SYGVKD. This CDR3 spans 17 amino acids. The V end lost 4 bases, the J end lost 2 bases, and 20 bases lay between the germline ends. The CDR3 protein is CAISGGITGPLNYGYTF. CDR3 sequence (DNA): TGTGCCATCAGTGGCGGAATTACAGGGCCCCTGAACTATGGCTACACCTTC.

The rearrangement joins TRBV28 to TRBJ2-7; D might be TRBD2 (6 bases). The CDR3 covers 13 residues. Germline CDR1 is MDHEN and CDR2 is SYDVKM. V was pared by 6 bases and J by 0 bases, with 9 bases between. CDR3 protein: CASREGSSYEQYF. The CDR3 DNA is TGTGCCAGCAGGGAGGGCAGCTCCTACGAGCAGTACTTC.

This chain connects TRBV27 to TRBJ1-1, with D perhaps TRBD1 (6 bases). Germline V gene lookup returns CDR1 MNHEY and CDR2 SMNVEV (reference sequence). V shed 5 bases and J shed 10 bases, with 20 bases lying between them. The CDR3 extends over 14 amino acids. CDR3 bases: TGTGCCAGCAGTCCGGGACAAATGGCGCTGAGAGCTTTCTTT. Protein: CASSPGQMALRAFF.

This rearrangement joins TRBV7-2 to TRBJ2-3, with 7 bases matching TRBD2. Germline-derived CDR1 and CDR2 are SGHTA and FQGNSA. After removal of 0 bases from V and 0 bases from J, the junction contained 6 bases not matched to a gene. The CDR3 sequence is 17 residues long. The CDR3 DNA reads as TGTGCCAGCAGCTTAGCGCCTAGCGGAAGTAGCACAGATACGCAGTATTTT. This sequence encodes CASSLAPSGSSTDTQYF.

V is TRBV19 and J is TRBJ1-5, with 9 bases that match TRBD1. Germline V lookup: CDR1 LNHDA, CDR2 SQIVND (reference sequence). Unmatched junction bases numbered 5, after V lost 5 bases and J lost 6 bases. This CDR3 spans 14 amino acids. The CDR3 region is CASSETGGGQPQHF. The CDR3 DNA sequence: TGTGCCAGTAGTGAGACAGGGGGGGGTCAGCCCCAGCATTTT.

To note about this clone: A much larger clone is a single base away; this may be a read error. The V gene is TRBV19, the J gene TRBJ1-5; TRBD1 matches 9 bases. The CDR3 totals 15 residues. Germline CDR1 reads LNHDA; CDR2 reads SQIVND (reference sequence). After removal of 10 bases from V and 9 bases from J, the junction contained 16 bases not matched to a gene. The CDR3 DNA reads TGTGCCACCGAAAGTGGGACAGGGTTAAGACGGCCCCAGCATTTT. It specifies CATESGTGLRRPQHF. The entire variable domain, with the rest obtained from reference TRBV19 and TRBJ1-5, is as follows: DGGITQSPKYLFRKEGQNVTLSCEQNLNHDAMYWYRQDPGQGLRLIYYSQIVNDFQKGDIAEGYSVSREKKESFPLTVTSAQKNPTAFYLCATESGTGLRRPQHFGDGTRLSIL.

The CDR3, as DNA: TGCAGTGCTACGGAGTCTGGTGCTTTCTTT. Protein: CSATESGAFF. The chain joins TRBV20-1 to TRBJ1-1; D call uncertain. The CDR3 runs 10 residues. CDR1 and CDR2 from the germline V gene are DFQATT and SNEGSKA (reference sequence). Trimming left V 4 bases short and J 11 bases short, with 11 bases between.

V usage is TRBV6-5 and J usage is TRBJ2-7, with TRBD1 matching over 9 bases. CDR1 is MNHEY, CDR2 SVGAGI, per germline. With V trimmed by 2 bases and J by 5 bases, 7 bases remained unmatched. The CDR3 runs to 15 residues. The CDR3 loop reads CASSYAGQGTHEQYF. The CDR3 DNA follows: TGTGCCAGCAGTTACGCGGGACAGGGTACCCACGAGCAGTACTTC.

CDR3: CASSFGRERYEQYF. CDR3 coding DNA: TGTGCCAGCAGTTTTGGGCGGGAGAGATACGAGCAGTACTTC. This sequence joins TRBV27 and TRBJ2-7; TRBD2 aligns across 7 bases. The CDR3 runs 14 residues. With 3 bases clipped from V and 4 bases from J, the junction kept 6 bases outside the gene matches. Germline V gene data show CDR1 as MNHEY and CDR2 as SMNVEV (reference sequence).

The genes are TRBV21-1 and TRBJ2-5; TRBD2 was called by the table and not checked on the DNA. TRBV21-1 is tagged as a pseudogene. CDR3 size: 19 residues. The CDR3 protein is CASSKGVELAGGSGETQYF. In nucleotides, the CDR3 is TGTGCCAGCAGCAAAGGGGTTGAACTAGCGGGAGGATCGGGAGAGACCCAGTACTTC.

In this sample, this clone turned up once. V gene TRBV9 combines with J gene TRBJ1-2, with 7 bases aligning to TRBD1. The CDR3 covers 17 residues. CDR1 is SGDLS and CDR2 is YYNGEE in the germline V gene. J gave up 7 bases and V 6 bases, and 21 bases lay outside the gene matches. CDR3 in amino acids: CASTRLSNRGRGSGYTF. CDR3 DNA sequence: TGTGCCAGCACCCGGTTATCCAACAGGGGAAGGGGAAGTGGCTACACCTTC.

The chain couples TRBV6-5 to TRBJ2-1, with D perhaps matching TRBD2 (5 bases). CDR3 length: 11 residues. The germline gives CDR1 MNHEY, CDR2 SVGAGI. V lost 5 bases to trimming and J lost 9 bases, with 8 bases between them. The CDR3: CASSPGVEQFF. The CDR3 region has the DNA TGTGCCAGCAGTCCCGGGGTTGAGCAGTTCTTC.

The V call is TRBV4-2, the J call TRBJ1-2; weak D call: TRBD1 (5 bases). Between the trimmed V and J ends, which lost 3 bases and 5 bases, there was a span of 7 bases. Looked up from germline, CDR1 is LGHNA and CDR2 is YNFKEQ. The CDR3 has 12 residues. The CDR3 sequence: CASSHDRYGYTF. The CDR3 DNA reads as TGTGCCAGCAGCCACGACAGATATGGCTACACCTTC.